This TCR beta chain originates from a study of T cell repertoires in cytomegalovirus infection. Points from the study as a whole: Clonotypes of TCR beta that were HLA-C-restricted and CMV-specific dominated the ex vivo response.

Regarding this clonotype: Its antigen is not known.

TCRdb ran MiXCR on the reads and lists one entry per CDR3 protein. The table includes hundreds of thousands of distinct CDR3 sequences, 20% to 25% detected once. The CDR3 consists of 16 residues. V trimming: 3 bases; J trimming: 5 bases; junction bases outside the gene matches: 4. CDR1 is LGHNT and CDR2 is FRNRAP in the germline V gene. Input material: CD8+ T cells from PBMCs. The chain has TRBV12-5 and TRBJ2-3, with 14 bases matching TRBD2. The sequence was obtained from a human donor in good health (CMV status not recorded). Some clones in this sample may be carry-over from other donors' samples. This CDR3 is CASGFGTSGGGDTQYF. In nucleotides, the CDR3 is TGTGCTAGTGGTTTCGGGACTAGCGGGGGAGGAGATACGCAGTATTTT.